These T cell receptor beta chains were read from a single sample in a study of blood T cell repertoires in COVID-19. The protocol was immunoSEQ multiplex PCR, while the TCRdb copy is restricted to in-frame clones and leaves out a portion. The repertoire includes around 140,000 clones, 80% to 90% of them detected once, and more than 15% sits in the top ten. The specimen sequenced was peripheral blood. These receptors were taken from a man aged 50-59 years with active or convalescent COVID-19. The CDR3 runs from the conserved cysteine through the conserved F or W. D genes are given only for firm matches. Size is stated for part of the rows, as once, few or many counts, or as a class when the clone is expanded.

V,size,J,D,CDR3,DNA
TRBV28,once,TRBJ1-2,TRBD1,CASTTGGVNGYTF,TGTGCCAGCACCACAGGGGGCGTAAATGGCTACACCTTC
TRBV19,-,TRBJ2-3,TRBD2,CASRLAGGPTDTQYF,TGTGCCAGTAGGCTAGCGGGGGGCCCCACAGATACGCAGTATTTT
TRBV28,-,TRBJ2-1,TRBD2,CASRQAGVNVNEQFF,TGTGCCAGCAGGCAAGCGGGAGTTAACGTCAATGAGCAGTTCTTC
TRBV19,-,TRBJ2-7,TRBD2,CASSMGGEGSEQYF,TGTGCCAGTAGTATGGGGGGGGAAGGGAGCGAGCAGTACTTC
TRBV18,few,TRBJ1-1,TRBD1,CASQRDRANTEAFF,TGTGCCAGCCAGAGAGACAGGGCGAACACTGAAGCTTTCTTT
TRBV7-2,-,TRBJ2-1,-,CASSFGDRSNNEQFF,TGTGCCAGCAGCTTTGGCGACAGATCTAACAATGAGCAGTTCTTC
TRBV27,-,TRBJ2-7,TRBD2,CASSLGGLAGGTYEQYF,TGTGCCAGCAGTCTCGGAGGACTAGCGGGAGGCACCTACGAGCAGTACTTC
TRBV28,-,TRBJ2-7,-,CASSQGGEQYF,TGTGCCAGCAGCCAAGGGGGCGAGCAGTACTTC
TRBV29-1,-,TRBJ2-7,-,CSVGARTSYEQYF,TGCAGCGTTGGGGCGCGGACTTCCTACGAGCAGTACTTC
TRBV19,-,TRBJ1-5,-,CASSPGTIGGNQPQHF,TGTGCCAGTAGTCCCGGGACAATCGGGGGCAATCAGCCCCAGCATTTT
TRBV6-5,-,TRBJ1-6,-,CASSFRQAGEPLHF,TGTGCCAGCAGTTTCAGACAGGCCGGGGAACCCCTCCACTTT
TRBV5-6,-,TRBJ1-1,TRBD1,CASSSGTGNMNTEAFF,TGTGCCAGCAGTTCCGGGACAGGGAACATGAACACTGAAGCTTTCTTT
TRBV4-1,-,TRBJ1-3,-,CASSQDRGNSGNTIYF,TGCGCCAGCAGCCAAGATCGCGGTAACTCTGGAAACACCATATATTTT
TRBV6-1,-,TRBJ2-7,-,CASSPEGYEQYF,TGTGCCAGCAGTCCTGAGGGCTACGAGCAGTACTTC
TRBV24-1,-,TRBJ2-2,TRBD1,CATSDAGQGLGTGELFF,TGTGCCACCAGTGATGCGGGACAGGGGCTGGGGACCGGGGAGCTGTTTTTT
TRBV3-1/TRBV3-2,-,TRBJ1-2,TRBD1,CASSQSGTGGMLAYGYTF,TGTGCCAGCAGCCAGTCCGGGACAGGGGGCATGTTGGCCTATGGCTACACCTTC
TRBV6-4,once,TRBJ2-1,-,CASSDSGDEQFF,TGTGCCAGCAGTGACTCGGGCGATGAGCAGTTCTTC
TRBV12-5,-,TRBJ1-5,-,CASGPRGGSNQPQHF,TGTGCTAGTGGCCCCCGGGGGGGCTCCAACCAGCCCCAGCATTTT
TRBV30,-,TRBJ2-7,TRBD1,CAWSRNRGSYEQYF,TGTGCCTGGAGCAGAAACAGGGGCTCCTACGAGCAGTACTTC
TRBV10-1,-,TRBJ1-5,-,CASSEGSGRNQPQHF,TGCGCCAGCAGTGAAGGCAGCGGCCGCAATCAGCCCCAGCATTTT
TRBV6-1,-,TRBJ2-2,TRBD2,CASSASYSGTISWELFF,TGTGCCAGCAGTGCTTCTTATTCCGGGACTATAAGCTGGGAGCTGTTTTTT
TRBV7-2,-,TRBJ1-5,TRBD1,CASSLGDRPNQPQHF,TGTGCCAGCAGCTTAGGGGACAGACCAAATCAGCCCCAGCATTTT
TRBV27,-,TRBJ1-4,TRBD1,CASRLLSGGTNEKLFF,TGTGCCAGCAGACTTCTCTCAGGGGGAACTAATGAAAAACTGTTTTTT
TRBV28,-,TRBJ1-5,-,CASSEDQGGDEYSNQPQHF,TGTGCCAGCAGCGAAGATCAGGGAGGGGATGAGTATAGCAATCAGCCCCAGCATTTT
TRBV3-1/TRBV3-2,-,TRBJ2-3,-,CASSHSGSTDTQYF,TGTGCCAGCAGCCACAGCGGTAGCACAGATACGCAGTATTTT
TRBV19,few,TRBJ1-2,-,CASTCDYTF,TGTGCCAGTACATGCGACTACACCTTC
TRBV18,-,TRBJ2-1,TRBD2,CASSGAGTYNEQFF,TGTGCCAGCTCCGGAGCGGGAACCTACAATGAGCAGTTCTTC
TRBV24-1,-,TRBJ2-1,TRBD1,CATSDPTGGASPTSGQFF,TGTGCCACCAGTGATCCCACAGGGGGCGCTTCTCCAACATCCGGGCAGTTCTTC
TRBV4-3,-,TRBJ1-4,TRBD1,CASSQQGRNEKLFF,TGCGCCAGCAGTCAACAGGGGCGGAATGAAAAACTGTTTTTT
TRBV30,-,TRBJ1-2,-,CAWSATPGLGGYGYTF,TGTGCCTGGAGTGCTACACCGGGACTGGGGGGCTATGGCTACACCTTC
TRBV4-1,-,TRBJ1-5,-,CASSLEDSLQPQHF,TGCGCCAGCAGCCTTGAGGACAGCCTACAGCCCCAGCATTTT
TRBV30,-,TRBJ1-2,-,CAWSTTAYGYTF,TGTGCCTGGAGTACGACAGCGTATGGCTACACCTTC
TRBV2,-,TRBJ2-7,TRBD1,CASKRTGGSSYEQYF,TGTGCCAGCAAACGGACAGGGGGATCCTCCTACGAGCAGTACTTC
TRBV19,-,TRBJ2-3,TRBD2,CACSSGLSTDTQYF,TGTGCCTGTAGTAGCGGGTTGAGCACAGATACGCAGTATTTT
TRBV11-3,few,TRBJ2-7,TRBD2,CASSFSGAYEQYF,TGTGCCAGCAGCTTCAGCGGGGCCTACGAGCAGTACTTC
TRBV11-3,-,TRBJ2-1,TRBD2,CASSHRLANHNEQFF,TGTGCCAGCAGCCACCGACTAGCGAATCACAATGAGCAGTTCTTC
TRBV6-2/TRBV6-3,few,TRBJ1-2,TRBD1,CASSRTGRNGYTF,TGTGCCAGCAGCCGGACAGGGAGAAATGGCTACACCTTC